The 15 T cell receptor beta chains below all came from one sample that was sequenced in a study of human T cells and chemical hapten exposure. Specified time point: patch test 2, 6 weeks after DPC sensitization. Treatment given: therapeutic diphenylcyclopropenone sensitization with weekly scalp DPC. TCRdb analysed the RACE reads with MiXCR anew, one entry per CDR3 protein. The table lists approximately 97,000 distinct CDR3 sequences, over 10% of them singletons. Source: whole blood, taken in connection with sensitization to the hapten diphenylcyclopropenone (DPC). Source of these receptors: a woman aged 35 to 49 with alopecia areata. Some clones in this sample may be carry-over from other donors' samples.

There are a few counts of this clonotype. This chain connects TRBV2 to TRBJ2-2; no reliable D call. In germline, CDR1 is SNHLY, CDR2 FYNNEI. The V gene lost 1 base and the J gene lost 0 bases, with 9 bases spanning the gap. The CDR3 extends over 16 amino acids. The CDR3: CASSEELPTNTGELFF. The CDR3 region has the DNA TGTGCCAGCAGTGAAGAGCTACCTACGAACACCGGGGAGCTGTTTTTT. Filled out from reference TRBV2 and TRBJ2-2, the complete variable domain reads EPEVTQTPSHQVTQMGQEVILRCVPISNHLYFYWYRQILGQKVEFLVSFYNNEISEKSEIFDDQFSVERPDGSNFTLKIRSTKLEDSAMYFCASSEELPTNTGELFFGEGSRLTVL.

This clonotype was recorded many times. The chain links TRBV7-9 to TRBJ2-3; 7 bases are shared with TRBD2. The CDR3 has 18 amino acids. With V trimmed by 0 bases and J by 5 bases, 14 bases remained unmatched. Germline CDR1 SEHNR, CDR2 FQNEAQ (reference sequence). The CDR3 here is CASSLAPGLVLSGDTQYF. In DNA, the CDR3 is TGTGCCAGCAGCTTAGCCCCCGGACTAGTCCTCAGCGGAGATACGCAGTATTTT.

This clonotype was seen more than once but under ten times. The CDR3, as DNA: TGTGCCAGCACCCCTGGTTGGTCTAAGGGGCCCTACGAGCAGTACTTC. This translates into CASTPGWSKGPYEQYF. The V call is TRBV12-3 or TRBV12-4, the J call TRBJ2-7; weak D call: TRBD1 (5 bases). V was shortened by 7 bases and J by 2 bases, with 21 bases between the two germline ends. This CDR3 has 16 amino acids.

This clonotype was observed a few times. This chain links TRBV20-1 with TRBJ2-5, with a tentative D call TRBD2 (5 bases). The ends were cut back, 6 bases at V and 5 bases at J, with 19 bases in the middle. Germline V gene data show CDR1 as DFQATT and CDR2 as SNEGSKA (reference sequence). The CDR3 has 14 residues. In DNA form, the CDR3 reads TGCAGTGCCCCCGCAGCGGCGACCTGGGAGACCCAGTACTTC. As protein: CSAPAAATWETQYF.

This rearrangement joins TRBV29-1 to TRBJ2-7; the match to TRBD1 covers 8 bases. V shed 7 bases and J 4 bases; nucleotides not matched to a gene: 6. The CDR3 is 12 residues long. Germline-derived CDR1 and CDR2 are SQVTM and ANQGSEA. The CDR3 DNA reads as TGCAGCGGAGGGACAGGCCAATACGAGCAGTACTTC. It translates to CSGGTGQYEQYF.

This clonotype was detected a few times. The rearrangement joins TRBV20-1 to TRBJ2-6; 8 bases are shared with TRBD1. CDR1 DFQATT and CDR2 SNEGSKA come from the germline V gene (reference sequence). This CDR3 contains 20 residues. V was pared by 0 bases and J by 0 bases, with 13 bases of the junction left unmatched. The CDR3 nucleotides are TGCAGTGCTAGAGATTCGGGACAGGTAAACCCCAACTCTGGGGCCAACGTCCTGACTTTC. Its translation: CSARDSGQVNPNSGANVLTF.

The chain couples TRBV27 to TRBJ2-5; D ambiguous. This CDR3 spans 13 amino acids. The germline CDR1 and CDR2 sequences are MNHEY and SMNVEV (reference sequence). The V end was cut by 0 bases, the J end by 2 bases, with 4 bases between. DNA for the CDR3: TGTGCCAGCAGTTTATCAGGGCAAGAGACCCAGTACTTC. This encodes CASSLSGQETQYF.

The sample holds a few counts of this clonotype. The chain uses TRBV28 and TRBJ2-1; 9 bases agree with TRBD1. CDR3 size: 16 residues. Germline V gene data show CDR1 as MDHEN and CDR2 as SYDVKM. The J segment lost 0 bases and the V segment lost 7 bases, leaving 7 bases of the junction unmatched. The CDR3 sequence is CASTGQGKSSYNEQFF. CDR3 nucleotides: TGTGCCAGCACCGGACAGGGGAAGAGCTCCTACAATGAGCAGTTCTTC.

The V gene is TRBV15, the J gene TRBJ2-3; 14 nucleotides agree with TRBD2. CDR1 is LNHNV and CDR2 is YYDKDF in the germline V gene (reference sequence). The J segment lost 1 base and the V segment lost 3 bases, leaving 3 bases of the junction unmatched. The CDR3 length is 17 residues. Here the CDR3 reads CATSSPGLAGGTDTQYF. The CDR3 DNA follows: TGTGCCACCAGCAGCCCGGGACTAGCGGGGGGCACAGATACGCAGTATTTT.

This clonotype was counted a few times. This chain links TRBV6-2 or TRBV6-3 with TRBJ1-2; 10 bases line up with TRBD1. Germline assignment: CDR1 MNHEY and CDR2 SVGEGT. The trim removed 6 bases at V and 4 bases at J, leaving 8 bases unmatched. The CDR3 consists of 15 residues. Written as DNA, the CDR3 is TGTGCCAGCAGAGGGACAGGGGATCGGGGCTATGGCTACACCTTC. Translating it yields CASRGTGDRGYGYTF.

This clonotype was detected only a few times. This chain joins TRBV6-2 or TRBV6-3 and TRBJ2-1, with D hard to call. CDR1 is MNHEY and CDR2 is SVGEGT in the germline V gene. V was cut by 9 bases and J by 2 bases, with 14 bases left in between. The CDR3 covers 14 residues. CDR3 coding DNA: TGTGCCAGTCTGGTAGGGCCAGCCTACAATGAGCAGTTCTTC. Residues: CASLVGPAYNEQFF.

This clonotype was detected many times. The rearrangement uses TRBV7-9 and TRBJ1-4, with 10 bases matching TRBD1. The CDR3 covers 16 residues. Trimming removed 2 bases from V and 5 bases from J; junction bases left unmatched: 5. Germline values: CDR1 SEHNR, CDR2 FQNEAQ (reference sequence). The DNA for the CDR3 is TGTGCCAGCAGCTTATTACCGGGACAGGGGAATGAAAAACTGTTTTTT. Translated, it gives CASSLLPGQGNEKLFF.

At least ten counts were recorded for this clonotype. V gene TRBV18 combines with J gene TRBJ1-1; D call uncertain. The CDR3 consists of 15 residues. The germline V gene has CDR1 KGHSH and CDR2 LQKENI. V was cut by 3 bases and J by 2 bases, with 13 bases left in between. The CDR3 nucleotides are TGTGCCAGCTCACCGACAAGAGAGCCCAACACTGAAGCTTTCTTT. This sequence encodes CASSPTREPNTEAFF.

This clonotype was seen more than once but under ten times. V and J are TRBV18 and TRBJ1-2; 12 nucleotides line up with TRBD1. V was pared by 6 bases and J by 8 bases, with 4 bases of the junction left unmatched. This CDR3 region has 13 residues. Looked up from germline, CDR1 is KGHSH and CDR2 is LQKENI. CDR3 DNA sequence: TGTGCCAGCTCGTCCGGGACAGGGGGCGGCTACACCTTC. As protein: CASSSGTGGGYTF.

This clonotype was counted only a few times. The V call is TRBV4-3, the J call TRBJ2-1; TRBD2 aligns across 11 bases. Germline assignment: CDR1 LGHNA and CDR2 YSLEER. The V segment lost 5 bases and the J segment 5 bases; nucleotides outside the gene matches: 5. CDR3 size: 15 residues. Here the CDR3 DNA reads TGCGCCAGCAGCGCCACTAGCGGGAGTCACAATGAGCAGTTCTTC. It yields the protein CASSATSGSHNEQFF.